The 14 T cell receptor beta chains presented below share a single source sample, sequenced in a study of T cells after yellow fever vaccination. TCRdb processed the 5' RACE reads anew with MiXCR; each CDR3 protein has one entry. The table records about 99,000 distinct CDR3 sequences, roughly 6% of them present only once. The sample here was CD8+ T cells sorted from PBMCs, taken 10 days after the yellow fever booster vaccination. The receptors were sampled from a man between 18 and 35 years old who received the YFV17D yellow fever vaccine.

This clonotype was counted only a few times. The chain uses TRBV28 and TRBJ2-5, with 7 nucleotides matching TRBD2. The V gene end was trimmed by 5 bases and the J gene end by 5 bases; junction bases not matched to a gene: 11. CDR1 and CDR2 (germline): MDHEN, SYDVKM. There are 15 residues in the CDR3. In nucleotides, the CDR3 is TGTGCCAGCAGTAGCGGGGTCGGTGCTTCGGAGACCCAGTACTTC. Protein sequence: CASSSGVGASETQYF.

There are a few counts of this clonotype. V gene TRBV2 combines with J gene TRBJ1-5; no reliable D call. This CDR3 contains 14 residues. Germline assignment: CDR1 SNHLY and CDR2 FYNNEI. V was trimmed by 5 bases and J by 0 bases, leaving 8 bases between them. The CDR3 DNA reads TGTGCCAGCAGTCGACATTATAGCAATCAGCCCCAGCATTTT. Its protein is CASSRHYSNQPQHF.

This clonotype was detected ten times or more. V is TRBV29-1 and J is TRBJ2-1; D unresolved. Per the germline V gene, CDR1 is SQVTM and CDR2 is ANQGSEA. This CDR3 is 14 amino acids long. Deletions cut 6 bases from V and 0 bases from J, with 12 bases between. The CDR3 DNA is TGCAGCGTGGAGACTGCCAGCTCCTACAATGAGCAGTTCTTC. This encodes CSVETASSYNEQFF.

The V call is TRBV18, the J call TRBJ2-1; a weak D match, TRBD2 (6 bases). The CDR3 contains 14 residues. Germline CDR1 KGHSH, CDR2 LQKENI. The V end was cut by 1 base, the J end by 6 bases, with 10 bases between. The CDR3 DNA reads TGTGCCAGCTCACCACGGGACTTCCCCAATGAGCAGTTCTTC. Amino acid sequence: CASSPRDFPNEQFF.

The chain couples TRBV6-5 to TRBJ2-5; 7 bases are shared with TRBD2. Germline V CDR1 and CDR2: MNHEY, SVGAGI. The CDR3 spans 15 residues. V lost 0 bases to trimming and J lost 3 bases; unmatched junction nucleotides: 4. CDR3 sequence reads: CASSYSVRGEETQYF. As DNA, the CDR3 is TGTGCCAGCAGTTACTCAGTCCGGGGGGAAGAGACCCAGTACTTC.

The genes are TRBV7-9 and TRBJ2-1; 9 bases are shared with TRBD1. V lost 8 bases and J lost 3; bases outside the gene matches: 5. CDR1 and CDR2 (germline): SEHNR, FQNEAQ (reference sequence). This CDR3 contains 14 residues. CDR3 in amino acids: CASLTGGDYNEQFF. The CDR3 coding sequence is TGTGCCAGCCTGACAGGGGGGGACTACAATGAGCAGTTCTTC.

The chain uses TRBV5-4 and TRBJ1-1; D gene ambiguous. V lost 0 bases and J 1 base, leaving 7 bases between the germline ends. The CDR3 covers 14 residues. The germline CDR1 and CDR2 sequences are SGHNT and YYREEE (reference sequence). CDR3 in amino acids: CASSLDPGNTEAFF. In DNA form, the CDR3 reads TGTGCCAGCAGCTTGGATCCAGGGAACACTGAAGCTTTCTTT.

This clonotype was observed a few times. The chain employs TRBV4-2 and TRBJ2-1; maybe TRBD1 (6 bases). The CDR3 is 16 residues long. CDR1 and CDR2 from the germline V gene are LGHNA and YNFKEQ. Deletions cut 0 bases from V and 4 bases from J, with 13 bases between. CDR3 bases: TGTGCCAGCAGCCAAGAGGATACGAGGGGGTACAATGAGCAGTTCTTC. This gives the protein CASSQEDTRGYNEQFF.

The genes are TRBV24-1 and TRBJ2-5; TRBD1 or TRBD2 may be the D gene (5 bases each). The germline V gene encodes CDR1 KGHDR and CDR2 SFDVKD. V was clipped by 0 bases and J by 7 bases, with 8 bases between them. The CDR3 totals 13 residues. The CDR3 loop reads CATSDLSGRTQYF. CDR3 DNA: TGTGCCACCAGTGATTTGTCAGGGAGGACCCAGTACTTC.

V gene TRBV6-2 or TRBV6-3 combines with J gene TRBJ2-1; TRBD2 aligns across 9 bases. V was clipped by 0 bases and J by 2 bases; unmatched bases: 2. This CDR3 comprises 16 residues. Germline V CDR1 and CDR2: MNHEY, SVGEGT. CDR3 loop: CASSYSGGGAYNEQFF. CDR3 nucleotides: TGTGCCAGCAGTTACTCGGGCGGGGGGGCCTACAATGAGCAGTTCTTC.

V and J are TRBV6-1 and TRBJ2-1; 13 positions agree with TRBD2. This CDR3 has 15 residues. The V gene end was trimmed by 6 bases and the J gene end by 4 bases; junction bases not matched to a gene: 3. The germline V gene has CDR1 MNHNS and CDR2 SASEGT. DNA for the CDR3: TGTGCCAGCAGCCGACTAGCGGGGGGTTACAATGAGCAGTTCTTC. Amino acid sequence: CASSRLAGGYNEQFF.

This clonotype was seen repeatedly, ten times or more. This chain links TRBV15 with TRBJ2-1, with 9 bases fitting TRBD2. J gave up 8 bases and V 4 bases, and 12 bases lay outside the gene matches. The CDR3 sequence is 16 residues long. Germline CDR1 and CDR2: LNHNV and YYDKDF (reference sequence). The CDR3 protein is CATSTELAGNGDEQFF. As DNA, the CDR3 is TGTGCCACCAGCACCGAACTAGCGGGTAATGGGGATGAGCAGTTCTTC. The whole variable domain, remainder taken from reference TRBV15 and TRBJ2-1, is DAMVIQNPRYQVTQFGKPVTLSCSQTLNHNVMYWYQQKSSQAPKLLFHYYDKDFNNEADTPDNFQSRRPNTSFCFLDIRSPGLGDTAMYLCATSTELAGNGDEQFFGPGTRLTVL.

This clonotype has just a few counts. V and J are TRBV14 and TRBJ2-7; 10 bases are shared with TRBD2. The CDR3 runs to 17 residues. J lost 2 bases, V lost 4 bases, and 11 bases had no gene match. CDR1 is SGHDN, CDR2 FVKESK, per germline. The CDR3 is CASSPGLAGAHPYEQYV. The CDR3 DNA reads TGTGCCAGCAGCCCCGGTCTAGCGGGGGCGCACCCCTACGAGCAGTACGTC.

This clonotype was picked up a small number of times. The chain uses TRBV11-2 and TRBJ2-7; 7 nucleotides line up with TRBD1. This CDR3 contains 14 residues. Germline CDR1 SGHAT, CDR2 FQNNGV. The J segment lost 1 base and the V segment lost 4 bases, leaving 4 bases of the junction unmatched. The CDR3 loop reads CASSSSGQSYEQYV. The CDR3 DNA sequence: TGTGCCAGCAGCTCCTCGGGACAGTCCTACGAGCAGTACGTC.